These T cell receptor beta chains were read from a single sample in a study of OX40 agonist ivuxolimab in advanced cancers. Clones were sequenced by immunoSEQ multiplex PCR, and TCRdb holds only the in-frame ones, with some missing. Of approximately 84,000 clones in the sample, 89% are singletons; the top ten hold over 0.15%. Specimen: CD4+ or CD8+ T cells sorted from blood, collected in a trial of the OX40 agonist ivuxolimab. The receptors stem from an adult with an advanced solid tumor such as melanoma, head and neck, liver or kidney cancer. The CDR3 runs from the conserved cysteine through the conserved F or W. D genes are given only for firm matches. Size is stated for part of the rows, as once, few or many counts, or as a class when the clone is expanded.

v_call	clone_size	d_call	j_call	cdr3_nt	cdr3_aa
TRBV5-4	once	TRBD1	TRBJ1-2	TGTGCCAGCAGCTTAACAGGGGGCAGGTATGGCTACACCTTC	CASSLTGGRYGYTF
TRBV7-9	NA	NA	TRBJ2-3	TGTGCCAGCAGCTTTTACTCATTCACAGATACGCAGTATTTT	CASSFYSFTDTQYF
TRBV19	few	NA	TRBJ2-7	TGTGCCAGTAGTATAGGGGCAGGGAGCTACGAGCAGTACTTC	CASSIGAGSYEQYF
TRBV30	NA	TRBD2	TRBJ2-5	TGTGCCTGGAGTGACGGGGGGGTCTTCCAAGAGACCCAGTACTTC	CAWSDGGVFQETQYF
TRBV4-2	NA	NA	TRBJ2-4	TGTGCCAGCAGCCAAGTAGCCCATAAAACCGATCTAGCCAAAAACATTCAGTACTTC	CASSQVAHKTDLAKNIQYF
TRBV6-5	NA	TRBD1	TRBJ2-7	TGTGCCAGCAGGGGTGAACAGGGGGTTCCCTACGAGCAGTACTTC	CASRGEQGVPYEQYF
TRBV6-1	NA	TRBD2	TRBJ2-5	TGTGCCAGCAGTCAAGGGACTAGCGGGGGCCAAGAGACCCAGTACTTC	CASSQGTSGGQETQYF
TRBV2	NA	NA	TRBJ2-7	TGTGCCAGCATTTCAGTCTCCTACGAGCAGTACTTC	CASISVSYEQYF
TRBV9	NA	TRBD2	TRBJ2-1	TGTGCCAGCAGCGCAAGCAACTTAGCGGGGGGGCTTTTTGAGCAGTTCTTC	CASSASNLAGGLFEQFF
TRBV28	NA	NA	TRBJ1-5	TGTGCCAGCAGTTTGGGCAATCAGCCCCAGCATTTT	CASSLGNQPQHF
TRBV7-2	NA	NA	TRBJ2-6	TGTGCCAGCAGCTTAGGCCCAGGGGCCAACGTCCTGACTTTC	CASSLGPGANVLTF
TRBV2	NA	TRBD2	TRBJ2-1	TGTGCCAGCAGGGGGACTAGTTCAGGTGAGCAGTTCTTC	CASRGTSSGEQFF
TRBV2	NA	NA	TRBJ2-1	TGTGCCAGCACCGTTGTTAATGAGCAGTTCTTC	CASTVVNEQFF
TRBV28	NA	NA	TRBJ1-6	TGTGCCAGCAGTTTTGGGGGGCAGAGTTCACCCCTCCACTTT	CASSFGGQSSPLHF
TRBV10-1	NA	NA	TRBJ2-5	TGCGCCAGCAGTGAGTCGGGGGGGACCCAGTACTTC	CASSESGGTQYF
TRBV9	NA	NA	TRBJ1-4	TGTGCCAGCAGCCCGATGTTAGGGGACAATGAAAAACTGTTTTTT	CASSPMLGDNEKLFF
TRBV5-1	NA	TRBD1	TRBJ1-6	TGCGCCAGCAGCTTGGCCTCAGGGACAGTTAATAATTCACCCCTCCACTTT	CASSLASGTVNNSPLHF
TRBV5-4	NA	TRBD1	TRBJ2-5	TGTGCCAGCAGCTTGGACAGGGGGCTCGGAGAGACCCAGTACTTC	CASSLDRGLGETQYF
TRBV19	NA	TRBD1	TRBJ1-2	TGTGCCAGTAATTACAGGGGGATATTTCCTAACTATGGCTACACCTTC	CASNYRGIFPNYGYTF
TRBV25-1	NA	NA	TRBJ1-3	TGTGCCAGCAGTGAACAGCAATACTCTGGAAACACCATATATTTT	CASSEQQYSGNTIYF
TRBV5-1	NA	TRBD2	TRBJ2-1	TGCGCCAGCAGCTTGGCGGCTAGCGGGCCCTCCTACAATGAGCAGTTCTTC	CASSLAASGPSYNEQFF
TRBV28	NA	TRBD2	TRBJ2-1	TGTGCCAGCACGGGGGGGAGAGGCTACAATGAGCAGTTCTTC	CASTGGRGYNEQFF
TRBV5-1	once	NA	TRBJ2-7	TGCGCCAGCAGTTATACCGGGCTCTCCTCCGAGCAGTACTTC	CASSYTGLSSEQYF
TRBV5-1	NA	TRBD2	TRBJ2-3	TGCGCCAGCAGCGGCGGCGGGGGGACTAGCACAGATACGCAGTATTTT	CASSGGGGTSTDTQYF
TRBV5-6	NA	TRBD2	TRBJ2-3	TGTGCCAGCAGCTTGCTAGCGGGGGTGATCACAGATACGCAGTATTTT	CASSLLAGVITDTQYF
TRBV2	NA	TRBD1	TRBJ2-7	TGTGCCAGCAGCCCTGGACAGGAATACGAGCAGTACTTC	CASSPGQEYEQYF
TRBV4-2	NA	NA	TRBJ1-1	TGTGCCAGCAGCCAAGTTCTGAACACTGAAGCTTTCTTT	CASSQVLNTEAFF
TRBV2	NA	NA	TRBJ1-5	TGTGCCAGCAGTGAGTACAGTTATAGCAATCAGCCCCAGCATTTT	CASSEYSYSNQPQHF
TRBV11-2	NA	NA	TRBJ2-1	TGTGCCAGCACCCCGGCCACAGGGCTAGGTTGGTACAATGAGCAGTTCTTC	CASTPATGLGWYNEQFF
TRBV5-4	once	NA	TRBJ1-1	TGTGCCAGCACCCCCGGCGGGAGAGTAGGAACTGAAGCTTTCTTT	CASTPGGRVGTEAFF
TRBV27	NA	NA	TRBJ1-1	TGTGCCAGTCTCCGAAATACCGGGACACTGAACACTGAAGCTTTCTTT	CASLRNTGTLNTEAFF
TRBV5-1	NA	TRBD2	TRBJ2-1	TGCGCCAGCAGCTCCCTCGCGGGGGGGCCGGGTGAGCAGTTCTTC	CASSSLAGGPGEQFF
TRBV19	NA	TRBD1	TRBJ2-4	TGTGCCAGTAGTACCACCGGGACAGGGGGCGCGTCCAAAAACATTCAGTACTTC	CASSTTGTGGASKNIQYF
TRBV5-1	NA	NA	TRBJ2-5	TGCGCCAGCAGCTTGGACAGCGGGGAGACCCAGTACTTC	CASSLDSGETQYF
TRBV6-6	NA	TRBD2	TRBJ2-7	TGTGCCAGCAGCCAGACTAGCAAGTACGAGCAGTACTTC	CASSQTSKYEQYF
TRBV5-6	NA	NA	TRBJ1-1	TGTGCCAGCAGCTCCCTTCGCACCAGGGAAGACACTGAAGCTTTCTTT	CASSSLRTREDTEAFF
TRBV7-3	NA	NA	TRBJ2-1	TGTGCCAGCAGCCAACAGGGCTCATCCTACAATGAGCAGTTCTTC	CASSQQGSSYNEQFF
TRBV29-1	NA	TRBD1	TRBJ2-2	TGCAGCGTAGGTGAAGTCAGGGGGCTGGGTACCGGGGAGCTGTTTTTT	CSVGEVRGLGTGELFF
TRBV5-1	NA	NA	TRBJ2-1	TGCGCCAGCAGCTTGTTCCGGGCCCAACCCAATGAGCAGTTCTTC	CASSLFRAQPNEQFF
TRBV2	NA	NA	TRBJ1-6	TGTGCCAGCAGTGAGGGGAATTGGGATTCACCCCTCCACTTT	CASSEGNWDSPLHF
TRBV6-1	NA	NA	TRBJ2-7	TGTGCCAGCAGCCCTCTGCACGAGCAGTACTTC	CASSPLHEQYF
TRBV19	NA	NA	TRBJ2-2	TGTGCCAGTACCGGCTTGACAGAGAACACCGGGGAGCTGTTTTTT	CASTGLTENTGELFF
TRBV29-1	NA	TRBD1	TRBJ1-1	TGCAGCGTCGCCTACAGGGGAAGGACCAGCACTGAAGCTTTCTTT	CSVAYRGRTSTEAFF
TRBV4-1	NA	NA	TRBJ2-6	TGCGCCAGCAGCCAAGTTGGCAGAATCTCTGGGGCCAACGTCCTGACTTTC	CASSQVGRISGANVLTF
TRBV28	NA	TRBD1	TRBJ1-2	TGTGCCAGCAGTAACACCCCCGGGACAGGGGCCTATGGCTACACCTTC	CASSNTPGTGAYGYTF
TRBV5-4	once	NA	TRBJ2-1	TGTGCCAGCAGCTTGGGATGGGATCAACGTTATAGTGAGCAGTTCTTC	CASSLGWDQRYSEQFF